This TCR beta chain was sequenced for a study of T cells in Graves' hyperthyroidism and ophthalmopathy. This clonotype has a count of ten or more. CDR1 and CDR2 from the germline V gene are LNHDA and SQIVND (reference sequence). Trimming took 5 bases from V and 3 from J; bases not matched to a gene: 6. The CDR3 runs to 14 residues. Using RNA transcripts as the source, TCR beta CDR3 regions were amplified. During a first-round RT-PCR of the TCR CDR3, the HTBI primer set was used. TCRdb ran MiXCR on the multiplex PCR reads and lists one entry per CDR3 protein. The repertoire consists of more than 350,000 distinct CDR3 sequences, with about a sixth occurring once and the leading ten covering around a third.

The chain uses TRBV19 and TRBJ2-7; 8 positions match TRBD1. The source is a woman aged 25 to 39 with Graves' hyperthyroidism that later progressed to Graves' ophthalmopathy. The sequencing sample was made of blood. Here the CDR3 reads CASSQAGGYYEQYF. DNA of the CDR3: TGTGCCAGTAGTCAGGCAGGGGGCTACTACGAGCAGTACTTC. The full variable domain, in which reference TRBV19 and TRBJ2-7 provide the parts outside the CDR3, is DGGITQSPKYLFRKEGQNVTLSCEQNLNHDAMYWYRQDPGQGLRLIYYSQIVNDFQKGDIAEGYSVSREKKESFPLTVTSAQKNPTAFYLCASSQAGGYYEQYFGPGTRLTVT.